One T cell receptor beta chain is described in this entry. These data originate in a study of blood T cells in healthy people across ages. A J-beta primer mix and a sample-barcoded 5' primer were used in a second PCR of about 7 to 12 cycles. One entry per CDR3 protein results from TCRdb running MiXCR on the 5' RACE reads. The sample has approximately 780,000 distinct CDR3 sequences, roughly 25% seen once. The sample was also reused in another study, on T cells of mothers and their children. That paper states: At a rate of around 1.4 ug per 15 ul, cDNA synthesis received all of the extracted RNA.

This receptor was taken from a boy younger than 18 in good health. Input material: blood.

CDR3 sequence: CASGVRGTGANVLTF. The DNA of the CDR3 is TGTGCCAGCGGGGTCAGGGGAACTGGGGCCAACGTCCTGACTTTC. The chain couples TRBV2 to TRBJ2-6; D might be TRBD1 (6 bases). The CDR3 totals 15 residues. Germline CDR1 is SNHLY and CDR2 is FYNNEI. With 8 bases removed from V and 2 bases from J, the gap between germline ends came to 13 bases.